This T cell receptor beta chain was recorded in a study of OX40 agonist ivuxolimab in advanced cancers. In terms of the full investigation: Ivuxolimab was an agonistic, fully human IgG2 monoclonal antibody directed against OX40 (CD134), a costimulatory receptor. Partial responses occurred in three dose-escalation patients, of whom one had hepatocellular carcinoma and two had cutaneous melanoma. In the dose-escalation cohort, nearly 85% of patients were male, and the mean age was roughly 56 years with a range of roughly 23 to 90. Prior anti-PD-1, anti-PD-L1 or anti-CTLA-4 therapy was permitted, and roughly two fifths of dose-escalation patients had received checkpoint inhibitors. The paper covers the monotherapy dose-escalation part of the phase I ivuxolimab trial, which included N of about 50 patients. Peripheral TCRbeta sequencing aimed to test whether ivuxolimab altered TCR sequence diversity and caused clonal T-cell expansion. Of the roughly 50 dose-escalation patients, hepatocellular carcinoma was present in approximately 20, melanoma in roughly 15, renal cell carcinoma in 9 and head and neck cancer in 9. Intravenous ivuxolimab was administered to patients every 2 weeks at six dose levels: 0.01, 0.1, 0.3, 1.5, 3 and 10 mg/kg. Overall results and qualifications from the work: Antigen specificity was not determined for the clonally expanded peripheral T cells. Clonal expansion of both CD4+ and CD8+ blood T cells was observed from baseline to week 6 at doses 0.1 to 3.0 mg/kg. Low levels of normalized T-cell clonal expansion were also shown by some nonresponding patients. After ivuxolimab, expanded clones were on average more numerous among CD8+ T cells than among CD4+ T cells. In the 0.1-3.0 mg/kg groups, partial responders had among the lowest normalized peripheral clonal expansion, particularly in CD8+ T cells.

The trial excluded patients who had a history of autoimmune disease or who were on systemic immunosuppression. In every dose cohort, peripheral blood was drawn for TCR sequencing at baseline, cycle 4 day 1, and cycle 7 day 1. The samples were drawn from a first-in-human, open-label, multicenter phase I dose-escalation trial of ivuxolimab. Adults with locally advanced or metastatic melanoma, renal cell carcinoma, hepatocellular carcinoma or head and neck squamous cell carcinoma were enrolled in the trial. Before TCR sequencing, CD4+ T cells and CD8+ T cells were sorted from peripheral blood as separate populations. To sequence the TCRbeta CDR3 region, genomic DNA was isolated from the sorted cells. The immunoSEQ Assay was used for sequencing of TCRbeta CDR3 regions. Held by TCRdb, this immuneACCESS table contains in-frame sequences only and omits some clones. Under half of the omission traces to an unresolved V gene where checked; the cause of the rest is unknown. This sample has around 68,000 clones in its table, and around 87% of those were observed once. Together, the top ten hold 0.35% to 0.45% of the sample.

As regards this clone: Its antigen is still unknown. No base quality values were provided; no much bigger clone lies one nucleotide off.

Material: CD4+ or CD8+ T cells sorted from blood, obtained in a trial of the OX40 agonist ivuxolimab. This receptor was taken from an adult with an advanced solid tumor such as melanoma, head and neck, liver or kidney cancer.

The CDR3 protein: CASSSGLAGGTLTDTQYF. The bases read TGTGCCAGCAGCTCTGGACTAGCGGGGGGAACTCTCACAGATACGCAGTATTTT. The rearranged segments are TRBV11-3 and TRBJ2-3, with 14 bases matching TRBD2. Per the germline V gene, SGHNT is the CDR1 and YENEEA is the CDR2. Germline trimming: 4 bases from V, 2 bases from J; junction bases outside gene matches: 8. From cysteine to phenylalanine, the CDR3 is 18 amino acids long. The kept DNA is CDR3 alone, 54 bases in frame from the first base.